The T cell receptor beta chain described here comes from a study of cytomegalovirus exposure and HLA in healthy donors (dated by TCRdb to about 2017). About the study as a whole: According to an earlier analysis of several hundred of the donors, about 179 million T cells yielded approximately 120 million unique TCR beta sequences and about 300 Gb of sequence data. The study aimed to test whether cataloging public T cell receptors could reveal signatures of past pathogen exposure. To decide whether each TCR beta V gene segment behaved as functional or pseudogenic, an earlier analysis of approximately 590 of the donors relied on high-throughput TCR beta sequencing. Typing coverage differed by locus: A, B, C, DRB1 and DQB1 were typed in about 620-640 donors, DQA1 in 522, DPA1 in some 570, and DPB1 in 400 to 480. The study used immunosequencing to profile the T cell repertoires of more than 650 subjects and linked those repertoires to cytomegalovirus serostatus. About 300 gigabases of sequencing data and approximately 91 million unique TCR sequences made up an early release that covered over 550 HLA-typed donors. To study patterns of TCR occurrence, a later analysis re-analyzed previously published TCR beta repertoires from 650 to 750 donors and added high-resolution HLA genotyping. Donor age, sex, ethnicity and CMV serostatus were compiled together with the repertoire data. Class I and class II HLA loci were covered by the typing at four-digit resolution. In a later genetic analysis, genome-wide SNP genotypes for 398 of the 666 donors were used, and that subset was treated as a discovery cohort. Besides the first cohort of under 700 subjects, a separate validation cohort made up of 120 or so different subjects was used. Among roughly 400 genotyped donors of the cohort, an average of roughly 240,000 unique TCR beta nucleotide sequences were sequenced per donor, around 18% of them non-productive. Of the roughly 400 genotyped donors, 75% to 85% were placed in the genetic ancestry cluster associated with self-reported Caucasian donors. To predict cytomegalovirus infection status, the study brought together high-throughput TCR immunosequencing, statistical association of individual TCRs with disease status, and machine learning. Roughly five DR-DQ haplotypes were treated as single units for association and clustering because of strong linkage in the cohort. All discovery cohort repertoires had been generated using a single sequencing platform. Rather than using new phenotypic data, the later analysis identified candidate immune exposures from TCR beta sequences and from how often those sequences occurred across donors.

Regarding this clone: The antigen it binds to is not known. No much larger clone is present one base from it, and per-base qualities are unavailable.

Study-level results and caveats: A few of the identified cytomegalovirus-associated TCR beta chains were confirmed in vitro to be specific for cytomegalovirus antigens. According to a later genetic analysis, donors in an Asian-associated ancestry cluster had fewer N-insertions in productive TCRs than the approximately 690-donor mean. Immune exposure information for the cohort was limited to CMV serostatus. Because HLA typing was missing for some donors at each locus, association tests included only the typed subset. The authors suggested that the approach could potentially be extended to other disease states and immunological phenotypes. An earlier analysis of around 600 of the donors showed that most TCR beta V segments appeared in productive rearrangements either about 87% or about 30% of the time, which broadly matched IMGT annotations. The cohort was sequenced for TCR beta chains only, and without alpha or paired-chain data the features that could be detected were limited. A group of highly shared sequence variants was considered likely to be a technical artifact of the sequencing pipeline. Sequencing depth was assumed to be roughly uniform across donors in the presence/absence analyses, though that assumption may not hold. A later analysis found that most CMV-associated TCR beta chains appeared HLA-restricted, with HLA associations seemingly driven largely by CMV exposure. Linkage disequilibrium might explain the correlated functional status among segregating V segments, but an unknown experimental factor could not be excluded. Most TCR sequences were observed very rarely across donors, whereas some public TCRs were present in many individuals. In a later analysis, HLA-associated TCR beta chains were found to be more clonally expanded and to have lower generation probabilities than equally common non-associated chains. A further reported finding was that TCR beta sequences accurately predicted the HLA-A and HLA-B alleles for most subjects in the first cohort. Because counts were too low, about 15 rarely observed V segments, including chromosome 9 orphons, were left out of the earlier analysis of 587 of the donors. Assigning TCR associations to individual alleles was difficult when HLA alleles, especially DR and DQ, strongly co-occurred. A total of some 180 TCR beta chains were listed by the study as associated with cytomegalovirus. The classifier was reported to diagnose cytomegalovirus status with high specificity and sensitivity in both the original cohort and the validation cohort. According to a later analysis, TCR association rates differed among HLA loci, with DRB1 alleles showing the most associated TCRs and HLA-C alleles showing the fewest. A later analysis associated about 17,000 TCR beta sequences with specific HLA alleles at a false discovery rate of 0.05. In a later genetic analysis, a missense DCLRE1C variant was associated with V-gene and J-gene trimming of TCR beta chains, and the association was replicated in an independent cohort. In a later analysis, several top co-occurrence clusters were reported to appear linked to parvovirus B19, influenza, CMV and Epstein-Barr virus.

In total, roughly 670 healthy bone marrow donors made up the cohort. At the time of sampling, every cohort member was nominally healthy, though immune exposures that went unrecorded were likely present. The donor tested CMV seropositive, placing the donor among the 289 seropositive members of the cohort. A peripheral blood sample was provided by each donor, and peripheral blood mononuclear cells were used for TCR beta sequencing. The Qiagen DNeasy Blood Extraction Kit was used to extract genomic DNA from the blood cell samples. Receptor libraries were prepared by the immunoSEQ multiplex PCR assay. A mixture of 60 forward primers for TCR Vbeta segments and 13 reverse primers for TCR Jbeta segments was used in the multiplex PCR. Amplification of the CDR3 region of rearranged TCR beta genes was performed with a multiplex PCR assay on genomic DNA. Amplified TCR beta libraries were sequenced as 87-base-pair reads on the Illumina HiSeq System. On the study's bioinformatics: A later analysis tallied roughly 80 million unique TCR beta chains across the 600 to 700 repertoires, and approximately 12 million of those chains were shared by two or more donors. Raw reads were error-corrected and collapsed into unique sequences by a nearest-neighbor algorithm in which closely related sequences were merged to remove PCR and sequencing errors. Alignment of CDR3 sequences to IMGT reference sequences was used to assign V, D and J gene segments. Each retained sequence needed at least a six-nucleotide match to both a V gene segment and a J gene segment. Rearrangements were called productive when the CDR3 lacked stop codons and stayed in frame with V and J; all others were non-productive. Following IMGT convention, CDR3 was defined as the stretch from the second conserved V-encoded cysteine to the conserved J-encoded phenylalanine. In an earlier analysis of 587 of the donors, sequences lacking an unambiguous match to a single V gene segment were excluded. An earlier analysis of just under 600 of the donors called V segments functional above 56.7% productive rearrangements and segregating when the between-donor standard deviation exceeded 5%. To diagnose cytomegalovirus status from the catalog of TCR beta chain sequences, a statistical classification framework was built. In a later analysis, V and J genes were assigned by comparing TCR nucleotide sequences against IMGT/GENE-DB human TR gene sequences. Using the TCRdist pipeline, a later analysis assigned CDR3 sequences along with most-parsimonious VDJ recombination scenarios. In a later analysis, each TCR beta chain was defined by its CDR3 amino acid sequence together with its V-gene family, and reads lacking a unique V-gene family were excluded. In a later analysis, several hundred highly shared, low-generation-probability nucleotide sequences were removed to address suspected cross-contamination and a sequencing artifact. In a later analysis, a clonal expansion index for each public chain was calculated from normalized within-repertoire ranks of inferred template counts. In a later analysis, generation probabilities were computed with a VDJ recombination model fitted to out-of-frame rearrangements, and the resulting probabilities were checked against IGoR. In a later analysis, TCR-TCR, TCR-HLA and TCR-CMV co-occurrence was scored with hypergeometric tests, and a repertoire-size bias correction was applied to TCR pairs. False discovery rates were estimated in a later analysis by permuting HLA or CMV assignments 20 times. In a later analysis, co-occurring TCRs were grouped using DBSCAN, and TCRdist sequence similarity was added for clustering within HLA-allele-positive subsets. Co-occurrence clustering excluded repertoires with fewer than 30,000 or more than 120,000 public chains, plus five with anomalous nucleotide sharing. TCRdb stores this immuneACCESS table with in-frame sequences only. Part of the clones is absent; in the studies checked, under half of the shortfall reflects unresolved V genes, and no reason is known for the rest. That table supplies the V and J calls and clone size; D and trimming were determined from the DNA. The sample table lists about 100,000 clones, approximately 80% of them with a count of one. The ten largest clones capture roughly 4.9% of the sample.

The sample consisted of PBMCs. This TCR derives from a woman aged 18 to 35 in good health and CMV-seropositive.

The DNA sequence reads TGTGCCAGCAGTCTTGACAAGGGGGCCCAAGAGACCCAGTACTTC. It is translated as CASSLDKGAQETQYF. This receptor chain uses TRBV2 and TRBJ2-5, with 7 bases matching TRBD1. The CDR3 measures 15 amino acids from cysteine to phenylalanine. Here the CDR3 DNA is all that survives: 45 bases in frame from base 1. Trimming removed 5 bases from V and 1 base from J; the gene matches leave 7 bases unexplained. In the germline V gene, CDR1 corresponds to SNHLY and CDR2 to FYNNEI.